The next 2 T cell receptor beta chains were all read from a single sample in a study of Ad26.COV2.S vaccination and SARS-CoV-2 variants. The treatment here: about 20 received Ad26.COV2.S at low or high dose, single or two shots; 5 received placebo; per-sample allocation not given. The study sampled participants on day 63 after the first vaccine or placebo injection. Profiling relied on immunoSEQ multiplex PCR, and the TCRdb table lists in-frame clones only, not all of them. Of 300,000 to 350,000 clones in the sample, about 86% are singletons; the top ten hold over 8.5%. The material was peripheral blood, obtained in a trial of Ad26.COV2.S vaccine versus placebo. The origin of the receptors is a person between 18 and 59 years old who received the Ad26.COV2.S COVID-19 vaccine or a placebo.

J is TRBJ1-1 and V is TRBV4-2; 7 nucleotides align to TRBD1. There are 16 residues in the CDR3. V lost 4 bases and J lost 0; bases outside the gene matches: 8. Germline CDR1 LGHNA, CDR2 YNFKEQ. CDR3 in amino acids: CASSPATGKVNTEAFF. The CDR3 nucleotides read TGTGCCAGCAGCCCTGCGACAGGGAAGGTGAACACTGAAGCTTTCTTT.

The chain links TRBV4-3 to TRBJ1-1; a weak D match, TRBD1 (5 bases). V lost 1 base, J lost 3 bases, and 9 bases lay in between. CDR1 is LGHNA and CDR2 is YSLEER in the germline V gene. CDR3 length equals 14 residues. CDR3 nucleotides: TGCGCCAGCAGCCAAGTGGGGGTGGACACTGAAGCTTTCTTT. Translated: CASSQVGVDTEAFF.